This TCR beta chain was sequenced during a study of cytomegalovirus exposure and HLA in healthy donors. As for the study in general: The 500 to 750 first-cohort repertoires and the 95 to 150 validation repertoires shared the same platform, a later analysis reported. Study results and limitations: Reportedly, cytomegalovirus status was diagnosed with high sensitivity and specificity. That first-cohort TCR clusters tended to co-occur in the roughly 120 validation repertoires was found in a later analysis.

The assay was immunoSEQ multiplex PCR, and TCRdb's table has in-frame clones only and misses some. The sample has 95,000 to 120,000 clones, 95% seen once. The donors formed part of the roughly 120-subject validation cohort, distinct from the roughly 700-subject first cohort. Remarks on this clone: The target antigen is unknown.

The TCR originated in a woman aged 18-29 years in good health and CMV-seronegative. Sequencing was carried out using PBMCs.

CDR3 bases: TGCGCCAGCAGCCAAACAGGGGATCTGGGTTCACCCCTCCACTTT. Translated: CASSQTGDLGSPLHF. V usage is TRBV4-1 and J usage is TRBJ1-6; 7 bases line up with TRBD1. CDR3 length: 15 residues. Germline CDR1 MGHRA, CDR2 YSYEKL. The trim removed 2 bases at V and 9 bases at J, leaving 7 bases unmatched.